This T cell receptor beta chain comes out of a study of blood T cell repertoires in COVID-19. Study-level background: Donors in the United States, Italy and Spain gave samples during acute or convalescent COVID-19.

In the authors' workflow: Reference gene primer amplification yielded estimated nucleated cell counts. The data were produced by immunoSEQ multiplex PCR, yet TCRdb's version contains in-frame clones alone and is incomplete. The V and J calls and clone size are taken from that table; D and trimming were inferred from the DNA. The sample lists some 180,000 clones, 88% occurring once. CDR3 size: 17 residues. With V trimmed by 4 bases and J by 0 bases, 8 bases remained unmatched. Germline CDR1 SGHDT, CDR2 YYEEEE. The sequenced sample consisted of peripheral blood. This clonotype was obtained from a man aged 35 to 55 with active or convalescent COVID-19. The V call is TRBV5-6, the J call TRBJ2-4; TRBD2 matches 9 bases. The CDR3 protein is CASSMETSGLAKNIQYF. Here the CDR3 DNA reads TGTGCCAGCAGCATGGAGACTAGCGGATTAGCCAAAAACATTCAGTACTTC. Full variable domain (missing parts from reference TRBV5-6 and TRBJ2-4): DAGVTQSPTHLIKTRGQQVTLRCSPKSGHDTVSWYQQALGQGPQFIFQYYEEEERQRGNFPDRFSGHQFPNYSSELNVNALLLGDSALYLCASSMETSGLAKNIQYFGAGTRLSVL.